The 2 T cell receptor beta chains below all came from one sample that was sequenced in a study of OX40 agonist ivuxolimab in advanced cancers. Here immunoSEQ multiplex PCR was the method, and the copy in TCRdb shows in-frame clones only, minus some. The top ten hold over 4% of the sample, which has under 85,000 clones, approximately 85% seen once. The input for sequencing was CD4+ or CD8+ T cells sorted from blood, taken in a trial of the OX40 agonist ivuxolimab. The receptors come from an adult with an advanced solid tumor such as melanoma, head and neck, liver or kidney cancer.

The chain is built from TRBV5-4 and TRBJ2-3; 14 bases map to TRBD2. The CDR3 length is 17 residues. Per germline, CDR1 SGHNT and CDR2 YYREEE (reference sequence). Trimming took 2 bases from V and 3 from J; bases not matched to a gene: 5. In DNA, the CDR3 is TGTGCCAGCAGCTTACGACTAGCGGGAGGGCCTACAGATACGCAGTATTTT. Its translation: CASSLRLAGGPTDTQYF.

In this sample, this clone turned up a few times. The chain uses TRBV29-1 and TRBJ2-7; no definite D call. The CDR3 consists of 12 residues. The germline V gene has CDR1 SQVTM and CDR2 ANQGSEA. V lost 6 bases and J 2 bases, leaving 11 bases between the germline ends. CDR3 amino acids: CSVGYATYEQYF. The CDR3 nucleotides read TGCAGCGTGGGTTACGCCACCTACGAGCAGTACTTC.